The next 25 T cell receptor beta chains were all read from a single sample in a study of shared clonotypes between healthy human individuals. Data came from immunoSEQ multiplex PCR; TCRdb stores just in-frame clones and leaves some out. The sample consists of fewer than 1.8 million clones, just under 99% of them appearing once. The source material was naive CD4+ T cells sorted from blood. The subset was: CD45RA+ positively selected. The source is a man aged 30 to 45 in good health.

In regard to this clone: Distinct nucleotide sequences in the sample also encode this CDR3. The chain has TRBV5-5 and TRBJ2-3; D not resolved. The CDR3 sequence is 11 residues long. Trimming left V 2 bases short and J 4 bases short, with 2 bases between. Per the germline V gene, CDR1 is SGHKS and CDR2 is YYEKEE (reference sequence). CDR3 in DNA: TGTGCCAGCAGCTTAGCAGATACGCAGTATTTT. Amino acid sequence: CASSLADTQYF.

This clone appeared once. This chain connects TRBV18 to TRBJ1-3; the match to TRBD1 covers 7 bases. After removal of 3 bases from V and 0 bases from J, the junction contained 14 bases not matched to a gene. This CDR3 contains 19 residues. In germline, CDR1 is KGHSH, CDR2 LQKENI. CDR3 in DNA: TGTGCCAGCTCACCCCTCAAACGTGGACAGGCCGACTCTGGAAACACCATATATTTT. This encodes CASSPLKRGQADSGNTIYF.

The rearrangement links TRBV5-3 to TRBJ2-2; D unresolved. TRBV5-3 is an open reading frame, and its role is uncertain. The CDR3 spans 10 residues. Between the trimmed V and J ends, which lost 7 bases and 5 bases, there was a span of 3 bases. Here the CDR3 reads CARPTGELFF. The CDR3 bases are TGTGCCAGACCTACCGGGGAGCTGTTTTTT.

This chain's CDR3 is CASSSAETGELFF. The CDR3 DNA follows: TGTGCCAGCAGCTCTGCGGAGACCGGGGAGCTGTTTTTT. The chain recombines TRBV7-7 with TRBJ2-2, with no clear D. Germline V CDR1 and CDR2: SSHAT, FNYEAQ (reference sequence). This CDR3 has 13 amino acids. Trimming cost V 4 bases and J 5 bases, with 8 bases left between them.

Regarding this clone: Other DNA sequences of this sample code for an identical CDR3. The V call is TRBV9, the J call TRBJ2-1; 9 positions match TRBD2. The CDR3 covers 16 residues. The germline CDR1 and CDR2 sequences are SGDLS and YYNGEE. The V segment lost 1 base and the J segment 1 base; nucleotides outside the gene matches: 3. The CDR3 spells CASSVLTSGSYNEQFF. The DNA for the CDR3 is TGTGCCAGCAGCGTATTGACTAGCGGATCCTACAATGAGCAGTTCTTC. Looking up the rest from reference TRBV9 and TRBJ2-1 gives the full variable domain: DSGVTQTPKHLITATGQRVTLRCSPRSGDLSVYWYQQSLDQGLQFLIQYYNGEERAKGNILERFSAQQFPDLHSELNLSSLELGDSALYFCASSVLTSGSYNEQFFGPGTRLTVL.

This CDR3 reads CASSEQRTGVGYTF. For the CDR3, the DNA is TGTGCCAGCAGTGAACAGCGGACAGGGGTGGGCTACACCTTC. The chain recombines TRBV2 with TRBJ1-2; 9 bases align to TRBD1. CDR1 is SNHLY and CDR2 is FYNNEI in the germline V gene. The CDR3 is 14 residues long. The J segment lost 8 bases and the V segment lost 2 bases, leaving 6 bases of the junction unmatched. The whole variable domain, remainder taken from reference TRBV2 and TRBJ1-2, is EPEVTQTPSHQVTQMGQEVILRCVPISNHLYFYWYRQILGQKVEFLVSFYNNEISEKSEIFDDQFSVERPDGSNFTLKIRSTKLEDSAMYFCASSEQRTGVGYTFGSGTRLTVV.

CDR3 in amino acids: CASSLGRVGENNIQYF. CDR3 nucleotide sequence: TGTGCCAGCAGCTTAGGGAGGGTAGGGGAGAATAACATTCAGTACTTC. The V call is TRBV7-6, the J call TRBJ2-4, with a weak D call TRBD2 (6 bases). Trimming removed 1 base from V and 7 bases from J, with 17 bases in between. Germline CDR1 is SGHVS and CDR2 is FNYEAQ. This CDR3 is 16 amino acids long.

This sequence joins TRBV7-9 and TRBJ2-5; D might be TRBD2 (7 bases). The CDR3 length is 13 residues. V was shortened by 5 bases and J by 5 bases, with 12 bases between the two germline ends. Germline-derived CDR1 and CDR2 are SEHNR and FQNEAQ (reference sequence). CDR3 bases: TGTGCCAGCAGCATCGGGGGGCGGGAGACCCAGTACTTC. Its translation: CASSIGGRETQYF.

This clone is a singleton in its sample. Other DNA sequences in the sample encode the same CDR3. The V gene is TRBV19, the J gene TRBJ2-7; 8 nucleotides agree with TRBD1. This CDR3 region has 13 residues. V lost 4 bases, J lost 3 bases, and 2 bases stayed unmatched. Germline V CDR1 and CDR2: LNHDA, SQIVND (reference sequence). CDR3 loop: CASSNTGGYEQYF. CDR3 sequence (DNA): TGTGCCAGTAGTAATACAGGGGGCTACGAGCAGTACTTC. Supplemented by reference TRBV19 and TRBJ2-7, the full variable domain reads DGGITQSPKYLFRKEGQNVTLSCEQNLNHDAMYWYRQDPGQGLRLIYYSQIVNDFQKGDIAEGYSVSREKKESFPLTVTSAQKNPTAFYLCASSNTGGYEQYFGPGTRLTVT.

The gene calls are TRBV9 and TRBJ2-5; possible D gene TRBD2, 6 bases. The V and J ends lost 0 bases and 1 base respectively, with 16 bases between them. Per germline, CDR1 SGDLS and CDR2 YYNGEE. This CDR3 has 17 amino acids. The CDR3 loop reads CASSVEAGRGPQETQYF. In DNA form, the CDR3 reads TGTGCCAGCAGCGTAGAGGCGGGGCGCGGGCCCCAAGAGACCCAGTACTTC.

As for this clone: The sample has other DNA sequences that encode this CDR3 too. The rearrangement uses TRBV5-1 and TRBJ2-5, with D maybe TRBD2 (5 bases). The V end was cut by 1 base, the J end by 5 bases, with 9 bases between. This CDR3 is 13 amino acids long. Germline V gives CDR1 SGHRS, CDR2 YFSETQ. Written as DNA, the CDR3 is TGCGCCAGCAGCTTGTACGGGGAGGAGACCCAGTACTTC. It encodes CASSLYGEETQYF.

The chain has TRBV18 and TRBJ1-2; 8 nucleotides agree with TRBD1. Germline V gene sequence: CDR1 KGHSH, CDR2 LQKENI. This CDR3 comprises 12 residues. V shed 1 base, J shed 13 bases, and the junction held 5 bases outside the gene matches. The CDR3 is CASSPLGQGTTF. In DNA form, the CDR3 reads TGTGCCAGCTCACCACTAGGACAGGGCACCACCTTC. The full variable domain, completed using reference TRBV18 and TRBJ1-2, is NAGVMQNPRHLVRRRGQEARLRCSPMKGHSHVYWYRQLPEEGLKFMVYLQKENIIDESGMPKERFSAEFPKEGPSILRIQQVVRGDSAAYFCASSPLGQGTTFGSGTRLTVV.

As concerns this clone: The same CDR3 also results from other DNA sequences found in this sample. For the CDR3, the DNA is TGCGCCAGCAGCTTAGGAACTAGCGGCCAAGAGACCCAGTACTTC. Its translation is CASSLGTSGQETQYF. The genes are TRBV5-1 and TRBJ2-5, with TRBD2 matching 8 bases. CDR1 is SGHRS and CDR2 is YFSETQ in the germline V gene. CDR3 length equals 15 residues. J gave up 1 base and V 2 bases, and 4 bases lay outside the gene matches. The whole variable domain, remainder taken from reference TRBV5-1 and TRBJ2-5, is KAGVTQTPRYLIKTRGQQVTLSCSPISGHRSVSWYQQTPGQGLQFLFEYFSETQRNKGNFPGRFSGRQFSNSRSEMNVSTLELGDSALYLCASSLGTSGQETQYFGPGTRLLVL.

This chain joins TRBV9 and TRBJ1-5; TRBD1 aligns across 8 bases. CDR1 and CDR2 (germline): SGDLS, YYNGEE. V lost 4 bases to trimming and J lost 5 bases; unmatched junction nucleotides: 5. The CDR3 has 14 amino acids. CDR3 sequence reads: CASSQGTGDQPQHF. The CDR3 nucleotides read TGTGCCAGCAGCCAGGGGACAGGTGATCAGCCCCAGCATTTT.

About this clone: Other nucleotide sequences from this sample produce the same CDR3. The rearrangement uses TRBV28 and TRBJ2-7, with D hard to call. The germline gives CDR1 MDHEN, CDR2 SYDVKM. The CDR3 runs 11 residues. V dropped 3 bases and J dropped 4 bases, with 4 bases sitting between them. CDR3 protein: CASSFNYEQYF. The CDR3 region has the DNA TGTGCCAGCAGTTTCAATTACGAGCAGTACTTC.

This clone has just a few counts. Mismatch with germline at one junction end may stem from a read error. The V and J genes are TRBV7-7 and TRBJ2-2; TRBD1 matches 7 bases. CDR3 size: 15 residues. From germline, CDR1 is SSHAT and CDR2 FNYEAQ (reference sequence). The CDR3: CASSLTGVNTGELFF. CDR3 nucleotides: TGTGCTAGCAGTCTTACAGGGGTGAACACCGGGGAGCTGTTTTTT. Looking up the rest from reference TRBV7-7 and TRBJ2-2 gives the full variable domain: GAGVSQSPRYKVTKRGQDVTLRCDPISSHATLYWYQQALGQGPEFLTYFNYEAQPDKSGLPSDRFSAERPEGSISTLTIQRTEQRDSAMYRCASSLTGVNTGELFFGEGSRLTVL.

The chain joins TRBV11-3 to TRBJ1-2; possible D gene TRBD1, 5 bases. The CDR3 sequence is 13 residues long. CDR1 SGHNT and CDR2 YENEEA come from the germline V gene. The V gene lost 1 base and the J gene lost 4 bases, with 7 bases spanning the gap. In DNA, the CDR3 is TGTGCCAGCAGCTTAGGGGGGGTCTATGGCTACACCTTC. This translates into CASSLGGVYGYTF.

V is TRBV7-9 and J is TRBJ1-1; 8 bases fit TRBD1. Germline loops: CDR1 SEHNR, CDR2 FQNEAQ (reference sequence). The CDR3 runs to 16 residues. Trimming at V came to 5 bases and at J to 1 base, leaving 9 bases not matched to a gene. The CDR3 loop reads CASSLWTGPRNTEAFF. The CDR3 nucleotides are TGTGCCAGCAGCCTCTGGACAGGGCCCAGGAACACTGAAGCTTTCTTT.

This clone occurred once. Its ends do not fully match the called genes, so a read error is possible. The rearrangement links TRBV14 to TRBJ1-2; 9 bases line up with TRBD1. CDR1 SGHDN and CDR2 FVKESK come from the germline V gene. CDR3 length: 14 residues. Here the CDR3 reads CASSPGTGTYDYTF. The CDR3 nucleotides are TGTGCCAGCAGCCCGGGGACAGGGACGTATGACTACACCTTC.

The CDR3 protein is CASSGSGGIQETQYF. CDR3 DNA: TGTGCCAGCTCAGGATCGGGGGGTATCCAAGAGACCCAGTACTTC. This chain links TRBV18 with TRBJ2-5; 7 nucleotides match TRBD2. Germline V gene data show CDR1 as KGHSH and CDR2 as LQKENI. V lost 5 bases to trimming and J lost 1 base; unmatched junction nucleotides: 7. The CDR3 loop spans 15 amino acids.

The chain uses TRBV5-5 and TRBJ2-7, with D unclear. This CDR3 contains 16 residues. Trimming removed 2 bases from V and 2 bases from J, with 17 bases in between. The germline CDR1 and CDR2 sequences are SGHKS and YYEKEE (reference sequence). CDR3 sequence reads: CASSLVLGAQAYEQYF. The CDR3 coding sequence is TGTGCCAGCAGCTTAGTCCTTGGTGCGCAAGCCTACGAGCAGTACTTC. Drawing the rest from reference TRBV5-5 and TRBJ2-7, the complete variable domain is DAGVTQSPTHLIKTRGQQVTLRCSPISGHKSVSWYQQVLGQGPQFIFQYYEKEERGRGNFPDRFSARQFPNYSSELNVNALLLGDSALYLCASSLVLGAQAYEQYFGPGTRLTVT.

The chain employs TRBV18 and TRBJ1-2, with D uncertain. The CDR3 consists of 14 residues. V was cut by 1 base and J by 1 base, with 7 bases left in between. The germline V gene has CDR1 KGHSH and CDR2 LQKENI. CDR3 residues: CASSPQRDNYGYTF. The CDR3 coding sequence is TGTGCCAGCTCACCACAGCGGGATAACTATGGCTACACCTTC.

The chain couples TRBV30 to TRBJ1-5, with D possibly being TRBD1 (6 bases). The CDR3 loop spans 16 amino acids. Germline values: CDR1 GTSNPN, CDR2 SVGIG (reference sequence). Trimming shortened V by 0 bases and J by 10 bases, and 22 bases separated the two germline ends. DNA for the CDR3: TGTGCCTGGAGTGTAGAGGACAGTCGGGGGGTACGACCCCAGCATTTT. Translation: CAWSVEDSRGVRPQHF.

The V gene is TRBV28, the J gene TRBJ2-7, with unresolved D. This CDR3 contains 12 residues. Germline CDR1 and CDR2: MDHEN and SYDVKM. Trimming shortened V by 5 bases and J by 5 bases, and 10 bases separated the two germline ends. The CDR3 protein is CASSLPFDEQYF. The CDR3, as DNA: TGTGCCAGCAGTCTCCCTTTTGACGAGCAGTACTTC.

The rearrangement joins TRBV5-1 to TRBJ1-1; D gene ambiguous. This CDR3 is 13 amino acids long. The V gene's germline CDR1 is SGHRS and CDR2 YFSETQ. The V end lost 4 bases, the J end lost 0 bases, and 7 bases lay between the germline ends. The CDR3 sequence: CASSATVNTEAFF. The CDR3 DNA reads TGCGCCAGCAGCGCGACGGTGAACACTGAAGCTTTCTTT.